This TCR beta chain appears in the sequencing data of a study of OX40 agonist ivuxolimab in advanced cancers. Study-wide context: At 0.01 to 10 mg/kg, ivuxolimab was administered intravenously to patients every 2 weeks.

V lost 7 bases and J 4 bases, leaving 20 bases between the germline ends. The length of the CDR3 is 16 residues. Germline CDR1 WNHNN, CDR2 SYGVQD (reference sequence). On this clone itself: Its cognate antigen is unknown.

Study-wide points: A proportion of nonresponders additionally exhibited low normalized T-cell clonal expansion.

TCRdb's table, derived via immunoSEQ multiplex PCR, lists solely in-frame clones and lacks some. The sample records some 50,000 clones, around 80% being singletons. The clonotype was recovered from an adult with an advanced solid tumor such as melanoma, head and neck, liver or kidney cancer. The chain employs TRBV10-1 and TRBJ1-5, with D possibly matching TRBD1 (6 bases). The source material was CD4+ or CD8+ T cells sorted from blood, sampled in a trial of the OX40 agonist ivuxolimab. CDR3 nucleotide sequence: TGCGCCAGCAAGGGGTCTAGGACAGATAGGAATCAGCCCCAGCATTTT. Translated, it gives CASKGSRTDRNQPQHF.